The 14 T cell receptor beta chains reported below all come from one sample, sequenced in a study of blood T cells in healthy people across ages. Combining a sample-barcoded 5' primer with a J-beta primer mix, a second PCR ran for roughly 7 to 12 cycles. TCRdb called the 5' RACE reads again in MiXCR, with one record for every CDR3 protein. The sample holds 1,800,000 or so distinct CDR3 sequences, about 39% seen once. The sequenced sample was blood. The receptor set was obtained from a human donor in good health.

The rearrangement joins TRBV20-1 to TRBJ1-2; no clear D gene. Trimming removed 6 bases from V and 3 bases from J, with 14 bases in between. The CDR3 is 13 amino acids. Looked up from germline, CDR1 is DFQATT and CDR2 is SNEGSKA (reference sequence). The CDR3 loop is CSAQRNRDYGYTF. The CDR3 DNA follows: TGCAGTGCCCAAAGAAACAGAGACTATGGCTACACCTTC.

The sample holds a few counts of this clonotype. The V call is TRBV29-1, the J call TRBJ2-3; D not resolved. Trimming stripped 6 bases from V and 1 base from J, with 11 bases between. This CDR3 is built from 13 residues. Germline CDR1 SQVTM, CDR2 ANQGSEA. The CDR3 here is CSVGSRGTDTQYF. For the CDR3, the DNA is TGCAGCGTGGGCAGCCGTGGCACAGATACGCAGTATTTT.

This clonotype was detected many times. This chain uses TRBV29-1 with TRBJ2-7; the D gene is possibly TRBD1 (6 bases). This CDR3 region has 12 residues. Germline V gene sequence: CDR1 SQVTM, CDR2 ANQGSEA. V gave up 0 bases and J gave up 3 bases, with 6 bases separating them. The CDR3 sequence is CSVEDRGYEQYF. The CDR3 region has the DNA TGCAGCGTTGAAGACAGGGGCTACGAGCAGTACTTC.

The chain joins TRBV7-2 to TRBJ2-7; D gene unclear. Trimming stripped 1 base from V and 3 bases from J, with 10 bases between. Germline V gives CDR1 SGHTA, CDR2 FQGNSA. This CDR3 is 14 amino acids long. CDR3: CASSLVSGHYEQYF. CDR3 in DNA: TGTGCCAGCAGCTTAGTTTCCGGTCACTACGAGCAGTACTTC.

In its sample, this clonotype was seen a few times. The rearrangement uses TRBV11-3 and TRBJ2-6, with D hard to call. Trimming left V 5 bases short and J 0 bases short, with 14 bases between. The CDR3 runs to 17 residues. The V gene's germline CDR1 is SGHNT and CDR2 YENEEA. DNA of the CDR3: TGTGCCAGCAGCCAAGTCTGGACGTACTCTGGGGCCAACGTCCTGACTTTC. This encodes CASSQVWTYSGANVLTF.

J is TRBJ2-5 and V is TRBV7-9, with a weak D call TRBD1 (6 bases). This CDR3 is 16 amino acids long. Trimming took off 2 bases at V and 0 bases at J, with 13 bases between the two ends. Germline CDR1 SEHNR, CDR2 FQNEAQ (reference sequence). The CDR3 sequence is CASSLYEGTNQETQYF. The CDR3 region has the DNA TGTGCCAGCAGCTTATATGAGGGGACAAACCAAGAGACCCAGTACTTC.

The gene calls are TRBV12-3 or TRBV12-4 and TRBJ1-5; D not resolved. The CDR3 contains 12 residues. V lost 5 bases, J lost 9 bases, and 11 bases lay in between. The CDR3 here is CASSVLGGPQHF. The DNA for the CDR3 is TGTGCCAGCAGTGTCTTGGGAGGGCCCCAGCATTTT.

The chain uses TRBV7-2 and TRBJ1-3; D call uncertain. This CDR3 is built from 12 residues. With 1 base removed from V and 4 bases from J, the gap between germline ends came to 2 bases. Germline CDR1 SGHTA, CDR2 FQGNSA. The CDR3 sequence: CASSLVGNTIYF. CDR3 coding DNA: TGTGCCAGCAGCTTAGTCGGAAACACCATATATTTT.

The genes are TRBV4-2 and TRBJ2-1; D might be TRBD1 (5 bases). V was shortened by 1 base and J by 8 bases, with 15 bases between the two germline ends. Germline loops: CDR1 LGHNA, CDR2 YNFKEQ. The CDR3 runs to 15 residues. CDR3 sequence: CASSQVISQVDEQFF. The CDR3 DNA sequence: TGTGCCAGCAGCCAAGTTATCTCACAGGTCGATGAGCAGTTCTTC.

In its sample, this clonotype was seen a few times. The chain is built from TRBV28 and TRBJ1-2, with 8 bases fitting TRBD1. Germline CDR1 is MDHEN and CDR2 is SYDVKM. The CDR3 length is 16 residues. V lost 4 bases and J lost 0; bases outside the gene matches: 7. The chain's CDR3 is CASSSRTGIANYGYTF. The CDR3 DNA is TGTGCCAGCAGTTCAAGGACAGGGATAGCTAACTATGGCTACACCTTC.

The rearrangement uses TRBV20-1 and TRBJ2-7, with D possibly matching TRBD2 (6 bases). CDR3 size: 12 residues. Germline loops: CDR1 DFQATT, CDR2 SNEGSKA (reference sequence). Trimming removed 8 bases at V and 2 bases at J, with 13 bases between. For the CDR3, the DNA is TGCAGTATCGGGAGAGCAACCTACGAGCAGTACTTC. This gives the protein CSIGRATYEQYF.

The gene calls are TRBV7-9 and TRBJ1-6, with D perhaps TRBD1 (5 bases). Deletions cut 5 bases from V and 8 bases from J, with 10 bases between. CDR1 and CDR2 (germline): SEHNR, FQNEAQ (reference sequence). This CDR3 contains 13 residues. The CDR3 DNA sequence: TGTGCCAGCAGCCCAGCGGGGGATTCACCCCTCCACTTT. Amino acids: CASSPAGDSPLHF. Together with reference TRBV7-9 and TRBJ1-6, the CDR3 gives the full variable domain: DTGVSQNPRHKITKRGQNVTFRCDPISEHNRLYWYRQTLGQGPEFLTYFQNEAQLEKSRLLSDRFSAERPKGSFSTLEIQRTEQGDSAMYLCASSPAGDSPLHFGNGTRLTVT.

On this clonotype: A read error may explain this, as a much larger clone is one base away. The gene calls are TRBV20-1 and TRBJ2-3; D is undetermined. This CDR3 spans 14 amino acids. Germline V CDR1 and CDR2: DFQATT, SNEGSKA (reference sequence). Trimming left V 3 bases short and J 5 bases short, with 15 bases between. As DNA, the CDR3 is TGCAGTGCTAGGGACCCCGTTGAAGGAGATACGCAGTATTTT. Its translation: CSARDPVEGDTQYF.

Only a few counts were recorded for this clonotype. The chain recombines TRBV6-4 with TRBJ2-5; no definite D call. CDR1 is MRHNA, CDR2 SNTAGT, per germline. This CDR3 contains 16 residues. V was trimmed by 8 bases and J by 5 bases, leaving 24 bases between them. This chain's CDR3 is CASDSRPEGAWETQYF. In nucleotides, the CDR3 is TGTGCCAGCGATTCCCGACCCGAAGGAGCATGGGAGACCCAGTACTTC.